These 25 T cell receptor beta chains share one sample of origin, sequenced in a study of blood T cell repertoires in COVID-19. Measured with immunoSEQ multiplex PCR; TCRdb has only the in-frame clones, and not every one. The sample contains some 400,000 clones, over 65% of which appear only once. The sample taken for sequencing was peripheral blood. These receptors all come from a human donor with acute or convalescent COVID-19. The donor label of this sample is uncertain.

The rearrangement joins TRBV19 to TRBJ1-1; 9 positions match TRBD1. The CDR3 is 15 residues long. CDR1 and CDR2 (germline): LNHDA, SQIVND (reference sequence). J gave up 4 bases and V 5 bases, and 8 bases lay outside the gene matches. This chain's CDR3 is CASSLDRGLGTEAFF. The CDR3, as DNA: TGTGCCAGTAGTTTGGACAGGGGCCTGGGCACTGAAGCTTTCTTT.

The chain combines TRBV15 with TRBJ1-6; 12 nucleotides agree with TRBD1. The CDR3 has 16 amino acids. The germline CDR1 and CDR2 sequences are LNHNV and YYDKDF (reference sequence). Trimming removed 1 base from V and 14 bases from J; junction bases left unmatched: 9. CDR3 coding DNA: TGTGCCACCAGCAGAGCGCCGGGACAGGGGGCCCCTGCCCTCCACTTT. This gives the protein CATSRAPGQGAPALHF. Combining the CDR3 with reference TRBV15 and TRBJ1-6 gives the whole variable domain DAMVIQNPRYQVTQFGKPVTLSCSQTLNHNVMYWYQQKSSQAPKLLFHYYDKDFNNEADTPDNFQSRRPNTSFCFLDIRSPGLGDTAMYLCATSRAPGQGAPALHFGNGTRLTVT.

This chain uses TRBV9 with TRBJ2-7; 10 positions agree with TRBD2. V was clipped by 5 bases and J by 5 bases; unmatched bases: 10. Germline CDR1 SGDLS, CDR2 YYNGEE. The CDR3 consists of 15 residues. CDR3 in amino acids: CASSVTSGNFDEQYF. DNA of the CDR3: TGTGCCAGCAGTGTAACTAGCGGGAACTTTGACGAGCAGTACTTC.

The J gene is TRBJ1-1, the V gene TRBV19; D is undetermined. Deletions cut 10 bases from V and 1 base from J, with 13 bases between. Germline V lookup: CDR1 LNHDA, CDR2 SQIVND (reference sequence). There are 13 residues in the CDR3. The CDR3 DNA reads as TGTGCCACCGCACGGTCAGGGAACACTGAAGCTTTCTTT. It translates to CATARSGNTEAFF.

Only a few counts were recorded for this clone. J is TRBJ2-7 and V is TRBV19, with a tentative D call TRBD2 (5 bases). Germline V gene data show CDR1 as LNHDA and CDR2 as SQIVND (reference sequence). Trimming took 0 bases from V and 6 from J, leaving 15 bases between them. This CDR3 region has 15 residues. CDR3 bases: TGTGCCAGTAGTATAGATGGAGGAATTAGGCGCGAGCAGTACTTC. Its translation: CASSIDGGIRREQYF.

The chain couples TRBV5-5 to TRBJ1-1; weak D call: TRBD1 (5 bases). This CDR3 is built from 14 residues. Trimming shortened V by 6 bases and J by 1 base, and 13 bases separated the two germline ends. The germline CDR1 and CDR2 sequences are SGHKS and YYEKEE (reference sequence). As DNA, the CDR3 is TGTGCCAGCATCGCGGGACTCCGGAACACTGAAGCTTTCTTT. This encodes CASIAGLRNTEAFF.

The chain carries TRBV27 and TRBJ1-4, with 10 bases lining up with TRBD1. Per the germline V gene, CDR1 is MNHEY and CDR2 is SMNVEV (reference sequence). CDR3 length equals 15 residues. The junction had 8 bases not matched to a gene; V was cut back by 3 bases and J by 10 bases. The CDR3 sequence: CASSFVGTGERKLFF. The CDR3 nucleotides read TGTGCCAGCAGTTTCGTTGGGACAGGGGAGAGAAAACTGTTTTTT.

V usage is TRBV27 and J usage is TRBJ1-1; 7 nucleotides align to TRBD1. The V gene's germline CDR1 is MNHEY and CDR2 SMNVEV (reference sequence). The J segment lost 4 bases and the V segment lost 3 bases, leaving 11 bases of the junction unmatched. This CDR3 has 16 amino acids. The CDR3 nucleotides are TGTGCCAGCAGTTTCTCCCGTCAGGGGGGAGGCACTGAAGCTTTCTTT. Amino acid sequence: CASSFSRQGGGTEAFF.

The rearrangement links TRBV7-9 to TRBJ2-2; 7 bases map to TRBD1. This CDR3 contains 16 residues. V lost 5 bases to trimming and J lost 4 bases; unmatched junction nucleotides: 10. Germline assignment: CDR1 SEHNR and CDR2 FQNEAQ (reference sequence). The CDR3 bases are TGTGCCAGCAGCCAACGACAGGGCGTTCCCACCGGGGAGCTGTTTTTT. It codes for CASSQRQGVPTGELFF.

The genes are TRBV11-2 and TRBJ2-3; 7 nucleotides agree with TRBD1. CDR1 and CDR2 (germline): SGHAT, FQNNGV. The length of the CDR3 is 15 residues. J gave up 2 bases and V 6 bases, and 8 bases lay outside the gene matches. CDR3 amino acids: CASRARQGNTDTQYF. CDR3 sequence (DNA): TGTGCCAGCAGGGCCCGACAGGGAAACACAGATACGCAGTATTTT.

This chain links TRBV6-5 with TRBJ1-3; D gene ambiguous. V dropped 0 bases and J dropped 2 bases, with 8 bases sitting between them. Germline assignment: CDR1 MNHEY and CDR2 SVGAGI. The CDR3 covers 15 residues. The CDR3 is CASSYSGSAGNTIYF. CDR3 bases: TGTGCCAGCAGTTACTCGGGGAGCGCTGGAAACACCATATATTTT.

The chain carries TRBV5-1 and TRBJ2-2; 12 bases line up with TRBD2. Germline assignment: CDR1 SGHRS and CDR2 YFSETQ. This CDR3 is 16 amino acids long. Germline trimming cut 5 bases from V and 4 bases from J; bases unmatched to any gene: 6. This CDR3 is CASRATSGSGTGELFF. The CDR3 nucleotides are TGCGCCAGCAGGGCGACTAGCGGGAGCGGCACCGGGGAGCTGTTTTTT. Full variable domain (outside the CDR3, taken from reference TRBV5-1 and TRBJ2-2): KAGVTQTPRYLIKTRGQQVTLSCSPISGHRSVSWYQQTPGQGLQFLFEYFSETQRNKGNFPGRFSGRQFSNSRSEMNVSTLELGDSALYLCASRATSGSGTGELFFGEGSRLTVL.

V gene TRBV12-3 or TRBV12-4 combines with J gene TRBJ1-1; D uncertain. This CDR3 has 13 residues. Trimming cost V 5 bases and J 5 bases, with 12 bases left between them. CDR3 in amino acids: CASSPLDTTEAFF. CDR3 nucleotides: TGTGCCAGCAGTCCGCTTGACACGACTGAAGCTTTCTTT.

The chain joins TRBV5-5 to TRBJ2-3, with D unresolved. Trimming took off 0 bases at V and 6 bases at J, with 8 bases between the two ends. Germline values: CDR1 SGHKS, CDR2 YYEKEE (reference sequence). This CDR3 region has 13 residues. The CDR3 region has the DNA TGTGCCAGCAGCTTGGAGGCTAGGGATACGCAGTATTTT. Translating it yields CASSLEARDTQYF.

The chain carries TRBV6-5 and TRBJ1-3, with D maybe TRBD1 (5 bases). With 7 bases removed from V and 0 bases from J, the gap between germline ends came to 13 bases. The CDR3 totals 15 residues. The germline CDR1 and CDR2 sequences are MNHEY and SVGAGI. In DNA, the CDR3 is TGTGCCAGCACCCTGACAGACAGCTCTGGAAACACCATATATTTT. Translating it yields CASTLTDSSGNTIYF.

The gene calls are TRBV19 and TRBJ1-3; D call uncertain. Deletions cut 5 bases from V and 0 bases from J, with 14 bases between. Per germline, CDR1 LNHDA and CDR2 SQIVND (reference sequence). The length of the CDR3 is 16 residues. CDR3 loop: CASSLSSEASGNTIYF. The CDR3, as DNA: TGTGCCAGTAGTCTATCCTCGGAGGCCTCTGGAAACACCATATATTTT.

This rearrangement joins TRBV5-1 to TRBJ2-3; TRBD1 aligns across 10 bases. Germline CDR1 reads SGHRS; CDR2 reads YFSETQ. V shed 4 bases and J 6 bases; nucleotides not matched to a gene: 11. The CDR3 runs to 16 residues. The CDR3 reads CASSVRTGGDMDTQYF. The CDR3 bases are TGCGCCAGCAGCGTACGGACAGGGGGAGACATGGATACGCAGTATTTT.

This clone was counted a few times. The chain recombines TRBV28 with TRBJ1-5, with a possible D match to TRBD1 (5 bases). Germline CDR1 reads MDHEN; CDR2 reads SYDVKM. Trimming cost V 9 bases and J 9 bases, with 21 bases left between them. The CDR3 is made up of 14 amino acids. CDR3 DNA sequence: TGTGCCAGTGGGGACGGAGGGACTTGGCGGCCCCAGCATTTT. Its translation: CASGDGGTWRPQHF.

The chain has TRBV2 and TRBJ1-5; the match to TRBD1 covers 8 bases. Germline loops: CDR1 SNHLY, CDR2 FYNNEI. J gave up 4 bases and V 5 bases, and 4 bases lay outside the gene matches. CDR3 length: 14 amino acids. CDR3 protein: CASSPGQVNQPQHF. The CDR3 DNA reads as TGTGCCAGCAGTCCGGGACAGGTTAATCAGCCCCAGCATTTT.

This chain uses TRBV29-1 with TRBJ1-2, with TRBD1 matching over 8 bases. Germline assignment: CDR1 SQVTM and CDR2 ANQGSEA. J gave up 7 bases and V 0 bases, and 10 bases lay outside the gene matches. The CDR3 runs 15 residues. The CDR3 coding sequence is TGCAGCGTTGAAGATAGGGGCAGGGGGCATCGTGGCTACACCTTC. This sequence encodes CSVEDRGRGHRGYTF.

V is TRBV28 and J is TRBJ1-3; D remains ambiguous. The V end was cut by 6 bases, the J end by 0 bases, with 9 bases between. The CDR3 loop spans 14 amino acids. In germline, CDR1 is MDHEN, CDR2 SYDVKM. CDR3 bases: TGTGCCAGCAGGGCACCCCGCTCTGGAAACACCATATATTTT. It is translated as CASRAPRSGNTIYF.

The genes are TRBV6-5 and TRBJ1-6, with D tentatively TRBD1 (5 bases). V was clipped by 2 bases and J by 7 bases, with 12 bases between them. The CDR3 has 15 amino acids. The germline V gene encodes CDR1 MNHEY and CDR2 SVGAGI. The CDR3 nucleotides read TGTGCCAGCAGTTACACCCAGGGAAGGAATTCACCCCTCCACTTT. Its translation is CASSYTQGRNSPLHF.

This clone was seen a single time. V usage is TRBV9 and J usage is TRBJ1-1, with D perhaps matching TRBD1 (6 bases). This CDR3 is built from 14 residues. Trimming stripped 2 bases from V and 2 bases from J, with 10 bases between. CDR1 SGDLS and CDR2 YYNGEE come from the germline V gene. The CDR3 bases are TGTGCCAGCAGCGTGGACAGTTCTAACACTGAAGCTTTCTTT. Translation gives CASSVDSSNTEAFF.

This clone appeared a few times. V and J are TRBV2 and TRBJ2-5, with D possibly being TRBD2 (6 bases). This CDR3 comprises 15 residues. Germline-derived CDR1 and CDR2 are SNHLY and FYNNEI. Trimming took 8 bases from V and 5 from J, leaving 21 bases between them. The CDR3 reads CASSRGTLLGETQYF. The CDR3 bases are TGTGCCAGCTCCCGGGGGACGCTACTGGGGGAGACCCAGTACTTC. The full variable domain, rest sourced from reference TRBV2 and TRBJ2-5, is EPEVTQTPSHQVTQMGQEVILRCVPISNHLYFYWYRQILGQKVEFLVSFYNNEISEKSEIFDDQFSVERPDGSNFTLKIRSTKLEDSAMYFCASSRGTLLGETQYFGPGTRLLVL.

The chain employs TRBV4-2 and TRBJ2-3; 10 bases are a match to TRBD2. V lost 0 bases to trimming and J lost 0 bases; unmatched junction nucleotides: 3. Germline CDR1 and CDR2: LGHNA and YNFKEQ. This CDR3 comprises 17 residues. CDR3 in amino acids: CASSQEKTSGSTDTQYF. The DNA for the CDR3 is TGTGCCAGCAGCCAAGAAAAGACTAGCGGGAGCACAGATACGCAGTATTTT.